Shown below are 12 T cell receptor beta chains from a single sample sequenced in a study of T cells in Graves' hyperthyroidism and ophthalmopathy. The source material, RNA transcripts, was used to amplify TCR beta CDR3 regions. The HTBI primer set served for first-round RT-PCR of the TCR CDR3. TCRdb reprocessed the multiplex PCR reads with MiXCR, giving one entry per CDR3 protein. The data show some 600,000 distinct CDR3 sequences, approximately 13% seen once. The sequencing sample was made of blood. The receptor set was obtained from a woman younger than 45 with Graves' hyperthyroidism that later progressed to Graves' ophthalmopathy.

In the case of this clonotype: With a much larger clone just one base away, this may be a read error. V usage is TRBV15 and J usage is TRBJ2-7, with 8 bases lining up with TRBD2. Per the germline V gene, CDR1 is LNHNV and CDR2 is YYDKDF (reference sequence). Losses at the gene ends were 6 bases for V and 4 bases for J; bases not matched to a gene: 8. CDR3 length equals 14 residues. The CDR3, as DNA: TGTGCCACCAGTGGACTAGCCTGTAAGTACGAGCAGTACTTC. This encodes CATSGLACKYEQYF. Supplemented by reference TRBV15 and TRBJ2-7, the full variable domain reads DAMVIQNPRYQVTQFGKPVTLSCSQTLNHNVMYWYQQKSSQAPKLLFHYYDKDFNNEADTPDNFQSRRPNTSFCFLDIRSPGLGDTAMYLCATSGLACKYEQYFGPGTRLTVT.

This clonotype was counted many times. The chain employs TRBV28 and TRBJ2-2; TRBD2 agrees at 10 bases. The CDR3 sequence is 13 residues long. V was clipped by 7 bases and J by 7 bases; unmatched bases: 3. CDR1 is MDHEN and CDR2 is SYDVKM in the germline V gene. The CDR3 coding sequence is TGTGCCAGCACTAGCGGGGGTGGCGGGGAGCTGTTTTTT. This translates into CASTSGGGGELFF.

CDR3 nucleotides: TGCAGCGTTGAATTACCGGAGGGCTCATATTCTGGAAACACCATATATTTT. Translated: CSVELPEGSYSGNTIYF. The chain uses TRBV29-1 and TRBJ1-3; D uncertain. This CDR3 is 17 amino acids long. Germline V gives CDR1 SQVTM, CDR2 ANQGSEA. V was clipped by 2 bases and J by 1 base, with 18 bases between them.

On this clonotype itself: A clone one base away is much larger, so this may be a read error. V and J are TRBV5-1 and TRBJ2-3; D may be TRBD2 (5 bases). The CDR3 is 17 amino acids. The V gene's germline CDR1 is SGHRS and CDR2 YFSETQ. The V gene lost 4 bases and the J gene lost 4 bases, with 22 bases spanning the gap. The CDR3 nucleotides read TGCGCCAGCAGCCCGAATCATCGGGGTGAGGCCGCAGATACGCAGTATTTT. It yields the protein CASSPNHRGEAADTQYF.

This clonotype was seen ten or more times. The V gene is TRBV11-1, the J gene TRBJ2-7; 8 bases align to TRBD1. V lost 5 bases, J lost 2 bases, and 5 bases stayed unmatched. The CDR3 is made up of 14 amino acids. Germline-derived CDR1 and CDR2 are SGHAT and FQDESV (reference sequence). The DNA of the CDR3 is TGTGCCAGCAGCCGACAGGGGAGCGCCTACGAGCAGTACTTC. This encodes CASSRQGSAYEQYF. Full variable domain (rest looked up from reference TRBV11-1 and TRBJ2-7): EAEVAQSPRYKITEKSQAVAFWCDPISGHATLYWYRQILGQGPELLVQFQDESVVDDSQLPKDRFSAERLKGVDSTLKIQPAELGDSAMYLCASSRQGSAYEQYFGPGTRLTVT.

This clonotype was counted at least ten times. The rearrangement uses TRBV5-8 and TRBJ2-1, with 8 bases matching TRBD1. The V and J ends lost 1 base and 6 bases, in that order; junction bases with no gene match: 3. Germline V lookup: CDR1 SGHTS, CDR2 YDEGEE. The CDR3 sequence is 14 residues long. The CDR3 is CASSLRTGPNEQFF. The CDR3 DNA sequence: TGTGCCAGCAGCTTGAGGACAGGGCCCAATGAGCAGTTCTTC.

This clonotype showed up just once. The CDR3 region is CASSLTRVGGRGFYGYTF. The CDR3 bases are TGTGCCAGCAGTTTGACGCGCGTGGGGGGAAGGGGTTTCTATGGCTACACCTTC. The rearrangement uses TRBV12-3 or TRBV12-4 and TRBJ1-2; D is perhaps TRBD1 (5 bases). Trimming took off 3 bases at V and 4 bases at J, with 24 bases between the two ends. This CDR3 contains 18 residues.

J is TRBJ2-5 and V is TRBV9; TRBD2 agrees at 10 bases. This CDR3 region has 17 residues. CDR1 and CDR2 from the germline V gene are SGDLS and YYNGEE. V dropped 0 bases and J dropped 9; count of bases not matched to a gene: 14. CDR3 amino acids: CASSVGSGTAGGSAQYF. The CDR3 region has the DNA TGTGCCAGCAGCGTAGGAAGTGGGACAGCGGGAGGGTCGGCCCAGTACTTC.

This clonotype was counted only a few times. The chain joins TRBV28 to TRBJ1-3; maybe TRBD1 (6 bases). The CDR3 is 15 amino acids. The germline CDR1 and CDR2 sequences are MDHEN and SYDVKM. Trimming took off 5 bases at V and 4 bases at J, with 15 bases between the two ends. The CDR3 DNA sequence: TGTGCCAGCAGTGCCGGCGGGGGCTCAGGAAACACCATATATTTT. This encodes CASSAGGGSGNTIYF.

This clonotype came up a few times. The DNA of the CDR3 is TGTGCCAGCAGCTTAGCGAGGGACCCCGCCTACGAGCAGTACTTC. Translated: CASSLARDPAYEQYF. This rearrangement joins TRBV7-6 to TRBJ2-7; perhaps D is TRBD1 or TRBD2 (5 bases each). The V gene lost 0 bases and the J gene lost 2 bases, with 11 bases spanning the gap. Germline V lookup: CDR1 SGHVS, CDR2 FNYEAQ. This CDR3 comprises 15 residues.

CDR3 loop: CAWSVQADTEAFF. CDR3 nucleotides: TGTGCCTGGAGTGTACAGGCAGATACTGAAGCTTTCTTT. The chain uses TRBV30 and TRBJ1-1; TRBD1 might be the D (5 bases). V gave up 0 bases and J gave up 5 bases, with 10 bases separating them. CDR1 and CDR2 (germline): GTSNPN, SVGIG (reference sequence). This CDR3 has 13 amino acids. Based on the CDR3 plus reference TRBV30 and TRBJ1-1, the full variable domain is SQTIHQWPATLVQPVGSPLSLECTVEGTSNPNLYWYRQAAGRGLQLLFYSVGIGQISSEVPQNLSASRPQDRQFILSSKKLLLSDSGFYLCAWSVQADTEAFFGQGTRLTVV.

This clonotype was seen at least ten times. The chain employs TRBV18 and TRBJ2-1, with D perhaps TRBD2 (5 bases). The ends were cut back, 2 bases at V and 7 bases at J, with 18 bases in the middle. There are 16 residues in the CDR3. The germline gives CDR1 KGHSH, CDR2 LQKENI. DNA of the CDR3: TGTGCCAGCTCACCAGGGGAGATATCTGTGGGTAATGAGCAGTTCTTC. This gives the protein CASSPGEISVGNEQFF. The variable domain in full, with the rest retrieved from reference TRBV18 and TRBJ2-1, is NAGVMQNPRHLVRRRGQEARLRCSPMKGHSHVYWYRQLPEEGLKFMVYLQKENIIDESGMPKERFSAEFPKEGPSILRIQQVVRGDSAAYFCASSPGEISVGNEQFFGPGTRLTVL.